This entry concerns a single T cell receptor beta chain. The antigen is not known. The CDR3 is made up of 18 amino acids. V dropped 1 base and J dropped 3; count of bases not matched to a gene: 10. Germline CDR1 is LGHDT and CDR2 is YNNKEL (reference sequence). Sequencing of TCR beta was performed on blood CD8+ and CD4+ T cells. The sample originates from a study of CD8 T cells in Susac syndrome. Broader study findings: It was acknowledged by the study that relatively few individuals were included in its TCR sequencing and HLA analysis.

About 0.5 to 1 ug RNA was reverse transcribed with random hexamers. A multiplex approach, immunoSEQ multiplex PCR, amplified TCR beta CDR3 across 54 Vbeta and 13 Jbeta. TCRdb re-called the immunoSEQ multiplex PCR reads through MiXCR, storing one row per CDR3 protein. This table holds 100,000 to 150,000 distinct CDR3 sequences, just over 90% found once. The sequence derives from a human donor with multiple sclerosis. The chain couples TRBV3-1 to TRBJ2-3; TRBD1 matches 10 bases. Sequencing was performed on CD8+ T cells from PBMCs. The CDR3 here is CASSQGFRTGGETDTQYF. The CDR3 nucleotides are TGTGCCAGCAGCCAAGGTTTTCGGACAGGGGGGGAGACAGATACGCAGTATTTT.